This T cell receptor (beta chain) was observed in a study of shared clonotypes between healthy human individuals. Broader study findings: The study found about 5% of naive CD4 clonotypes shared across several donors.

Assay execution took place at the deep level. Source study methods: ImmunoSEQ yielded junction-only sequences lacking quality scores, so filtering differed. Only in-frame clones appear in the TCRdb table, and some are missing; sequencing was by immunoSEQ multiplex PCR. The D gene and trimming were derived from the DNA, and the V and J assignments and clone size from that table. The table has 950,000 to 1,100,000 clones, 75% to 80% seen once. There were no recent acute infections or vaccinations among the donors, who were healthy HIV-negative adults. With regard to this clone: Antigen: not known.

This CDR3 spans 14 amino acids. Germline assignment: CDR1 SGHRS and CDR2 YFSETQ. V was shortened by 3 bases and J by 0 bases, with 8 bases between the two germline ends. The source is a man younger than 35 in good health. Some clones in this sample may be carry-over from other donors' samples. Sequencing was done on a sample of memory CD4+ T cells from PBMCs. Subset reported: CD45RA-negative fraction. The J gene is TRBJ2-3, the V gene TRBV5-1; D not resolved. This chain's CDR3 is CASSSDGSTDTQYF. Here the CDR3 DNA reads TGCGCCAGCAGCTCGGACGGAAGCACAGATACGCAGTATTTT.